Below, 9 T cell receptor beta chains from the same sample are listed, as sequenced in a study of blood T cell repertoires in COVID-19 (dated by TCRdb to 2018 to 2021). Libraries were constructed by the immunoSEQ multiplex PCR assay. TCRdb provides this immuneACCESS table in a form limited to in-frame rearrangements. Some clones are lacking; in checked studies, under half of them reflect an unresolved V gene, and why the rest are absent is not known. The sample has about 150,000 clones on record, 87% of them singletons. The ten largest account for roughly 37% of the sample. The sample comprised peripheral blood. The source of these receptors is a man aged 45-60 years who had recovered from COVID-19.

The table lists this clone with a count of one. This rearrangement joins TRBV5-1 to TRBJ2-7; 8 bases align to TRBD1. The CDR3 is 18 amino acids. V shed 4 bases and J 2 bases; nucleotides not matched to a gene: 17. The germline V gene encodes CDR1 SGHRS and CDR2 YFSETQ. In DNA form, the CDR3 reads TGCGCCAGCAGCGAAGGGACAGGACGTTCCCGACCAACCTACGAGCAGTACTTC. Protein: CASSEGTGRSRPTYEQYF.

V usage is TRBV18 and J usage is TRBJ1-1, with D possibly matching TRBD1 (6 bases). V lost 6 bases and J 4 bases, leaving 12 bases between the germline ends. CDR3 length: 13 residues. Per the germline V gene, CDR1 is KGHSH and CDR2 is LQKENI. CDR3 residues: CASSAGAVTEAFF. CDR3 sequence (DNA): TGTGCCAGCTCGGCAGGGGCGGTCACTGAAGCTTTCTTT.

This chain joins TRBV19 and TRBJ1-5, with D possibly being TRBD1 (6 bases). V lost 4 bases and J lost 0, with 10 bases in between. The CDR3 covers 15 residues. Germline V lookup: CDR1 LNHDA, CDR2 SQIVND (reference sequence). The CDR3 sequence is CASSTQGNSNQPQHF. CDR3 DNA: TGTGCCAGTAGTACACAGGGAAATAGCAATCAGCCCCAGCATTTT.

The V and J genes are TRBV6-5 and TRBJ2-5; 7 positions agree with TRBD1. Trimming cost V 0 bases and J 6 bases; bases outside gene matches: 4. CDR3 length: 14 residues. The germline gives CDR1 MNHEY, CDR2 SVGAGI. The CDR3 nucleotides read TGTGCCAGCAGTTACTCGCACAGGGGCCAGACCCAGTACTTC. This gives the protein CASSYSHRGQTQYF.

V usage is TRBV5-1 and J usage is TRBJ2-7; 7 nucleotides align to TRBD1. V was pared by 4 bases and J by 0 bases, with 7 bases of the junction left unmatched. This CDR3 has 15 residues. The germline CDR1 and CDR2 sequences are SGHRS and YFSETQ. In nucleotides, the CDR3 is TGCGCCAGCAGCATAACCGGGACAGACTCCTACGAGCAGTACTTC. This encodes CASSITGTDSYEQYF.

The rearrangement joins TRBV5-5 to TRBJ1-4, with 7 bases identical to TRBD1. Germline V gives CDR1 SGHKS, CDR2 YYEKEE (reference sequence). The CDR3 runs 15 residues. With 0 bases clipped from V and 2 bases from J, the junction kept 1 base outside the gene matches. The DNA for the CDR3 is TGTGCCAGCAGCTTGGTACAGGGGACTAATGAAAAACTGTTTTTT. It is translated as CASSLVQGTNEKLFF. The complete variable domain, with remaining parts taken from reference TRBV5-5 and TRBJ1-4, reads DAGVTQSPTHLIKTRGQQVTLRCSPISGHKSVSWYQQVLGQGPQFIFQYYEKEERGRGNFPDRFSARQFPNYSSELNVNALLLGDSALYLCASSLVQGTNEKLFFGSGTQLSVL.

The rearrangement uses TRBV9 and TRBJ1-2; 8 nucleotides align to TRBD1. Germline V gene lookup returns CDR1 SGDLS and CDR2 YYNGEE. V lost 4 bases and J lost 6; bases outside the gene matches: 8. This CDR3 is built from 14 residues. CDR3: CASSQLDRVDGYTF. CDR3 DNA sequence: TGTGCCAGCAGCCAATTGGACAGGGTAGATGGCTACACCTTC.

The CDR3 DNA reads as TGTGCCAGCAGCGCCTCCGGGGGATCCAACACCGGGGAGCTGTTTTTT. Translated, it gives CASSASGGSNTGELFF. The chain employs TRBV7-3 and TRBJ2-2, with D perhaps matching TRBD2 (6 bases). Trimming took off 5 bases at V and 2 bases at J, with 15 bases between the two ends. The CDR3 contains 16 residues. Germline assignment: CDR1 SGHTA and CDR2 FQGTGA. The full variable domain, with the rest looked up from reference TRBV7-3 and TRBJ2-2, is GAGVSQTPSNKVTEKGKYVELRCDPISGHTALYWYRQSLGQGPEFLIYFQGTGAADDSGLPNDRFFAVRPEGSVSTLKIQRTERGDSAVYLCASSASGGSNTGELFFGEGSRLTVL.

V and J are TRBV5-1 and TRBJ2-2; D gene ambiguous. Germline V gene lookup returns CDR1 SGHRS and CDR2 YFSETQ. This CDR3 has 14 residues. V lost 0 bases and J 4 bases, leaving 7 bases between the germline ends. The CDR3 is CASSLDQRTGELFF. The CDR3 region has the DNA TGCGCCAGCAGCTTGGACCAGCGCACCGGGGAGCTGTTTTTT. The whole variable domain, filled in from reference TRBV5-1 and TRBJ2-2, reads KAGVTQTPRYLIKTRGQQVTLSCSPISGHRSVSWYQQTPGQGLQFLFEYFSETQRNKGNFPGRFSGRQFSNSRSEMNVSTLELGDSALYLCASSLDQRTGELFFGEGSRLTVL.